This TCR beta chain was sequenced during a study of blood T cell repertoires in COVID-19. As for the study in general: There were acute and convalescent COVID-19 samples, and they came from the United States, Italy and Spain. Sources were T cells, B-cell-depleted T cells, or PBMCs; the material itself was cDNA or gDNA.

In the original processing: Reference gene primer amplification yielded estimated nucleated cell counts. Libraries were prepared by immunoSEQ multiplex PCR; TCRdb keeps only in-frame clonotypes and omits some of them. The D gene and trimming were derived from the DNA, and the V and J assignments and clone size from that table. The sample lists about 150,000 clones, 80% occurring once. Per germline, CDR1 SGHNT and CDR2 YYREEE (reference sequence). This CDR3 comprises 15 residues. Notes on this clone: One end of the junction fails to match germline, which may point to a read error.

V is TRBV5-4 and J is TRBJ1-1; 10 positions match TRBD1. The receptor comes from a man aged 55 to 70 with acute or convalescent COVID-19. Sequenced input: peripheral blood. DNA of the CDR3: TGTGCCAGCAGCTTGAGGGACAGGGGAACCTATGAAACTTTCTTT. Protein product: CASSLRDRGTYETFF.